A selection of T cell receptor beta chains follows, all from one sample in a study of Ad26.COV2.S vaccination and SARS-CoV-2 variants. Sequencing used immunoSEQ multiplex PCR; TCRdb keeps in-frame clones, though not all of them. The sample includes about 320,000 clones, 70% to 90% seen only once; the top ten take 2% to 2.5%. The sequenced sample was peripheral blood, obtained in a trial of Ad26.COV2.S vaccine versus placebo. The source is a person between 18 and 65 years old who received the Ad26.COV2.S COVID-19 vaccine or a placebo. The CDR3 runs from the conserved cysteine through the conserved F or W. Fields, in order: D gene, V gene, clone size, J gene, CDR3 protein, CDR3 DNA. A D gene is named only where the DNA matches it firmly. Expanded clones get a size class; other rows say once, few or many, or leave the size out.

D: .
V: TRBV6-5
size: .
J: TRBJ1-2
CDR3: CASSWRGGGYTF
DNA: TGTGCCAGCAGTTGGCGGGGAGGAGGCTACACCTTC

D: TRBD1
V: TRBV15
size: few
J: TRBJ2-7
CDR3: CATSIRQGHDEQYF
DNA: TGTGCCACCAGCATCCGACAGGGGCACGACGAGCAGTACTTC

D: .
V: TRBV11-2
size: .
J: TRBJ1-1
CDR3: CASKLAGFAEAFF
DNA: TGTGCCAGCAAGCTAGCAGGGTTTGCTGAAGCTTTCTTT

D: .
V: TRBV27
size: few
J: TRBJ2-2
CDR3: CASSNHRIRTGELFF
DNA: TGTGCCAGCAGTAATCACAGGATTAGAACCGGGGAGCTGTTTTTT

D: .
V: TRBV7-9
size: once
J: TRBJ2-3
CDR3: CASSLEGGFTDTQYF
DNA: TGTGCCAGCAGCTTAGAGGGGGGGTTCACAGATACGCAGTATTTT

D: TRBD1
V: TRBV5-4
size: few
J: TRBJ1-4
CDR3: CASSPDRGEKLFF
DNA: TGTGCCAGCAGCCCGGACAGGGGTGAAAAACTGTTTTTT

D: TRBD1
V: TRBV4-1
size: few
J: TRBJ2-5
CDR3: CASSRDREETQYF
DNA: TGCGCCAGCAGTCGGGACAGGGAAGAGACCCAGTACTTC

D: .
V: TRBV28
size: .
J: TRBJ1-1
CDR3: CASSRWQLNTEAFF
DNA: TGTGCCAGCAGTCGTTGGCAGCTGAACACTGAAGCTTTCTTT

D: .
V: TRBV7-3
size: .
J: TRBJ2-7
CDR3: CASSLMLGEGEQYF
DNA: TGTGCCAGCAGCTTAATGCTTGGCGAGGGCGAGCAGTACTTC

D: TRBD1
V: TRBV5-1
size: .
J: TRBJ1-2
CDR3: CASSLGGGLGYTF
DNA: TGCGCCAGCAGCTTGGGAGGGGGCCTGGGCTACACCTTC

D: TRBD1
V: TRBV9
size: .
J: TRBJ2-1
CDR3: CASSVRPGQGVFDEQFF
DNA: TGTGCCAGCAGCGTACGACCGGGACAGGGGGTTTTCGACGAGCAGTTCTTC

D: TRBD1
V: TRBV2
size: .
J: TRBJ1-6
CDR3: CASSEGGGQGESPLHF
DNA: TGTGCCAGCAGTGAAGGAGGGGGACAGGGGGAATCACCCCTCCACTTT

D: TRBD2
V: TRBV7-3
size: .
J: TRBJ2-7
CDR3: CASSELLAEPYEQYF
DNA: TGTGCCAGCAGCGAATTACTAGCGGAGCCCTACGAGCAGTACTTC

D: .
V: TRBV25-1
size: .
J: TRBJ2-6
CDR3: CASSSSRARGVTNVLTF
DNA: TGTGCCAGCAGTTCCTCTCGGGCCAGGGGGGTGACCAACGTCCTGACTTTC

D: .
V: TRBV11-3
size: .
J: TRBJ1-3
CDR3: CASSFGGAGNTIYF
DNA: TGTGCCAGCAGCTTTGGGGGGGCCGGAAACACCATATATTTT

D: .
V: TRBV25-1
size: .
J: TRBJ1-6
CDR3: CASRQGINSPLHF
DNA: TGTGCCAGCAGACAGGGAATAAATTCACCCCTCCACTTT

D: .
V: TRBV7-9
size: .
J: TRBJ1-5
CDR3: CASSLGAGQPQHF
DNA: TGTGCCAGCAGCTTGGGGGCTGGGCAGCCCCAGCATTTT

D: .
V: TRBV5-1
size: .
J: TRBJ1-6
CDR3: CASSLVVLSPLHF
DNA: TGCGCCAGCAGCTTGGTGGTCCTTTCACCCCTCCACTTT

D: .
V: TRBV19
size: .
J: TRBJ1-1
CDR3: CASSWGGGDTEAFF
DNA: TGTGCCAGTAGTTGGGGGGGCGGCGACACTGAAGCTTTCTTT

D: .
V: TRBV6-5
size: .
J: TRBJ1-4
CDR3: CASSYGWGNEKLFF
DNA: TGTGCCAGCAGTTACGGTTGGGGTAATGAAAAACTGTTTTTT

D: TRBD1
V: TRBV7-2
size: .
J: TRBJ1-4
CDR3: CASSPTGSNEKLFF
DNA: TGTGCCAGCAGCCCGACAGGGTCGAATGAAAAACTGTTTTTT

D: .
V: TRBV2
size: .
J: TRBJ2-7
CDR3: CASSHHYEQYF
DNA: TGTGCCAGCAGTCATCACTACGAGCAGTACTTC

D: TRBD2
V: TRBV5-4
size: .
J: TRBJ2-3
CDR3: CASSLGGLAGANTDTQYF
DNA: TGTGCCAGCAGCTTGGGAGGGCTAGCGGGGGCCAACACAGATACGCAGTATTTT

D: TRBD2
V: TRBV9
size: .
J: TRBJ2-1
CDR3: CASSVDSAGGRNEQFF
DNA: TGTGCCAGCAGCGTAGATTCAGCGGGGGGGCGGAATGAGCAGTTCTTC

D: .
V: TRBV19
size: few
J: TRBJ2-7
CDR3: CASSPPGDLRGEQYF
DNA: TGTGCCAGTAGTCCCCCCGGGGACTTGAGGGGCGAGCAGTACTTC

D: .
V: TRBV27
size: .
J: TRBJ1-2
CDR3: CASSFRSGYGYTF
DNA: TGTGCCAGCAGTTTTAGGTCAGGGTATGGCTACACCTTC

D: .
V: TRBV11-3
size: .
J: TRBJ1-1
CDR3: CASSLDSDTEAFF
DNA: TGTGCCAGCAGCTTAGATTCGGATACTGAAGCTTTCTTT

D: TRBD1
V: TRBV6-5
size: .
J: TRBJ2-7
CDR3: CACRTGAYEQYF
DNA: TGTGCCTGCCGGACAGGCGCCTACGAGCAGTACTTC

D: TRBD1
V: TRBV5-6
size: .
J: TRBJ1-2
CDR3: CASSQRTGGFISYGYTF
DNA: TGTGCCAGCAGCCAACGGACAGGGGGATTCATATCCTATGGCTACACCTTC

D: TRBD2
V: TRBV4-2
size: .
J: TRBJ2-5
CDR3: CASSQDVSGGTSQETQYF
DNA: TGTGCCAGCAGCCAAGATGTGAGCGGGGGGACTTCCCAAGAGACCCAGTACTTC

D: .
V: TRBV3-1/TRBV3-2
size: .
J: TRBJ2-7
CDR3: CASSHGSSYEQYF
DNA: TGTGCCAGCAGCCACGGCAGCTCCTACGAGCAGTACTTC

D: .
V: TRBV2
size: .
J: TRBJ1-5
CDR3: CASSEVMVTGNQPQHF
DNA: TGTGCCAGCAGTGAAGTAATGGTAACGGGCAATCAGCCCCAGCATTTT

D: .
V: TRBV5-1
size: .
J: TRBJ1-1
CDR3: CASSVWGGNTEAFF
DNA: TGCGCCAGCAGCGTATGGGGTGGGAACACTGAAGCTTTCTTT

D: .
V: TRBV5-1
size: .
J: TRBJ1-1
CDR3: CASSRGPGGEAFF
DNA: TGCGCCAGCAGCAGGGGACCCGGAGGTGAAGCTTTCTTT

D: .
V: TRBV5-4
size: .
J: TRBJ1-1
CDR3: CASSFSRQNTEAFF
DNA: TGTGCCAGCAGCTTCTCTCGGCAGAACACTGAAGCTTTCTTT

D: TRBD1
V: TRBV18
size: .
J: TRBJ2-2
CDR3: CASSPNRGAGELFF
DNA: TGTGCCAGCTCACCCAACAGGGGGGCCGGGGAGCTGTTTTTT

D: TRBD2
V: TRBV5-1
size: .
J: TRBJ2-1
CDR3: CASSLLAGSGNEQFF
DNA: TGCGCCAGCAGCTTACTAGCGGGGTCGGGGAATGAGCAGTTCTTC

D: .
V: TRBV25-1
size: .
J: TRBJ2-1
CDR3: CASSRNGGYNEQFF
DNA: TGTGCCAGCAGCCGAAATGGGGGCTACAATGAGCAGTTCTTC

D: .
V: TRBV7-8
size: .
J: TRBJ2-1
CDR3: CASSLGDSSPHEQFF
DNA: TGTGCCAGCAGCTTAGGGGACTCCTCACCACATGAGCAGTTCTTC

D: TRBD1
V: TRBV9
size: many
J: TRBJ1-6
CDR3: CASSVRGDNSPLHF
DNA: TGTGCCAGCAGCGTCAGGGGGGATAATTCACCCCTCCACTTT

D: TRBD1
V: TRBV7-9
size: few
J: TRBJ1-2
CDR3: CASSLANRGDYGYTF
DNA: TGTGCCAGCAGCTTAGCGAACAGGGGGGACTATGGCTACACCTTC

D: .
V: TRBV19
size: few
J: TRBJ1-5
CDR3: CASSMLGGNQPQHF
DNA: TGTGCCAGTAGTATGTTGGGGGGCAATCAGCCCCAGCATTTT

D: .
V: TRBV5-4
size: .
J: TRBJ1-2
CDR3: CASSIIRQTKGYTF
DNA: TGTGCCAGCAGCATTATCCGACAGACAAAAGGCTACACCTTC

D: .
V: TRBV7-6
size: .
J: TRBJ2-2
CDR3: CASSLRSGELFF
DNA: TGTGCCAGCAGCTTAAGGTCCGGGGAGCTGTTTTTT

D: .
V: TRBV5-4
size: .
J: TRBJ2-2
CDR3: CASSLRTLGTGELFF
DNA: TGTGCCAGCAGCTTACGAACCTTGGGTACCGGGGAGCTGTTTTTT

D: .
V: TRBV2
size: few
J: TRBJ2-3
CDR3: CASCGTASTDTQYF
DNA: TGTGCCAGCTGTGGAACCGCTAGCACAGATACGCAGTATTTT

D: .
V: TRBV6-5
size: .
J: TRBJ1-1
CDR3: CASSYVPGRHTEAFF
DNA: TGTGCCAGCAGTTACGTACCAGGGCGGCACACTGAAGCTTTCTTT

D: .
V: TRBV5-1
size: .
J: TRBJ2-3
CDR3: CASSLPQGGADTQYF
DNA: TGCGCCAGCAGCTTACCACAGGGTGGCGCAGATACGCAGTATTTT